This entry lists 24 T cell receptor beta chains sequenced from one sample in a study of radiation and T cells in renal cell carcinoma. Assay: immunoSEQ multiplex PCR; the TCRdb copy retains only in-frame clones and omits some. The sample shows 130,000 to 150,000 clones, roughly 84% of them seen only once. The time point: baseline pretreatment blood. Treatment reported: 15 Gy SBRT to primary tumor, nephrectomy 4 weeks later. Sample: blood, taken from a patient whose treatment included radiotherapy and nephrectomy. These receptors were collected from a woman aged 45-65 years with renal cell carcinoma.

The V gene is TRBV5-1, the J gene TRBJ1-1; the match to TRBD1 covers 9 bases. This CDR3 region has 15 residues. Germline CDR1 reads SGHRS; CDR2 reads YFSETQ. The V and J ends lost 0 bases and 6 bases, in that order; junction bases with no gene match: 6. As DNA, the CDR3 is TGCGCCAGCAGCTTGGCTGGGACAGGGAGGGCTGAAGCTTTCTTT. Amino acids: CASSLAGTGRAEAFF. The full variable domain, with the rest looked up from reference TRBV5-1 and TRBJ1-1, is KAGVTQTPRYLIKTRGQQVTLSCSPISGHRSVSWYQQTPGQGLQFLFEYFSETQRNKGNFPGRFSGRQFSNSRSEMNVSTLELGDSALYLCASSLAGTGRAEAFFGQGTRLTVV.

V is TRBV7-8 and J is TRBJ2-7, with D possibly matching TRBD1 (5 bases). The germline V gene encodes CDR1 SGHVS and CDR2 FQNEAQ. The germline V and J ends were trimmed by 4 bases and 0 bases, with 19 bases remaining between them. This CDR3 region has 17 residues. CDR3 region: CASSWVFGAVSSYEQYF. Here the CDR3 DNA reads TGTGCCAGCAGCTGGGTATTTGGGGCAGTTAGCTCCTACGAGCAGTACTTC.

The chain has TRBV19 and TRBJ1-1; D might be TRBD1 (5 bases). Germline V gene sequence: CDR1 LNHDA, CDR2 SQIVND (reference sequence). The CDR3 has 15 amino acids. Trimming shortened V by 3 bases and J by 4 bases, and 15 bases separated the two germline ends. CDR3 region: CASSIWGRRPTEAFF. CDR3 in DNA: TGTGCCAGTAGTATTTGGGGACGGCGGCCCACTGAAGCTTTCTTT.

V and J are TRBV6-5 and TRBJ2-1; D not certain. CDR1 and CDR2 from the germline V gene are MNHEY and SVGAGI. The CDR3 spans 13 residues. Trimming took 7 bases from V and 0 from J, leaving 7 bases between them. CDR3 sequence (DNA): TGTGCCAGCAAAGGGCGCTCCTACAATGAGCAGTTCTTC. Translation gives CASKGRSYNEQFF.

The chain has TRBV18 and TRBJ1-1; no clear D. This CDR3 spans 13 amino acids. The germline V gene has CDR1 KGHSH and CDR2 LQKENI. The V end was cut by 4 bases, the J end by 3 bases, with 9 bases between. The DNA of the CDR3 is TGTGCCAGCTCACAGGGAAAGGACACTGAAGCTTTCTTT. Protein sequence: CASSQGKDTEAFF.

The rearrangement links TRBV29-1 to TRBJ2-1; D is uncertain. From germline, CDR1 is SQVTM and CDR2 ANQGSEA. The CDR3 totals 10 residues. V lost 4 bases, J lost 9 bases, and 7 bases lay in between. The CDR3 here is CSVADLEQFF. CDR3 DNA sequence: TGCAGCGTTGCGGACCTTGAGCAGTTCTTC.

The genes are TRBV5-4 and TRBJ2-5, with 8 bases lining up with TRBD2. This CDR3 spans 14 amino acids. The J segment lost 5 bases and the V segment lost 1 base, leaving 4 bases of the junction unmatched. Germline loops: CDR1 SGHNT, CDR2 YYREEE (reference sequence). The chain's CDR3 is CASSLPGGLETQYF. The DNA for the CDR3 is TGTGCCAGCAGCTTGCCGGGGGGGCTGGAGACCCAGTACTTC.

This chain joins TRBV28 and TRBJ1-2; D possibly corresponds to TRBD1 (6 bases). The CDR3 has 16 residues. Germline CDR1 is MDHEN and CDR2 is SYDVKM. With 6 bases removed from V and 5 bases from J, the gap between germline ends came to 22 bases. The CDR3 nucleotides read TGTGCCAGCAGCGATCCTCTCCTCGGGACAAATTATGGCTACACCTTC. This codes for CASSDPLLGTNYGYTF.

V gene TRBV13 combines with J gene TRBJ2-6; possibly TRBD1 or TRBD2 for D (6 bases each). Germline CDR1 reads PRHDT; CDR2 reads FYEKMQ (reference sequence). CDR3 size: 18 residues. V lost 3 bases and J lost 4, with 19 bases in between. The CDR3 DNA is TGTGCCAGCAGCTTGGAGGGGGATACAGGGTACGGGGCCAACGTCCTGACTTTC. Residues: CASSLEGDTGYGANVLTF.

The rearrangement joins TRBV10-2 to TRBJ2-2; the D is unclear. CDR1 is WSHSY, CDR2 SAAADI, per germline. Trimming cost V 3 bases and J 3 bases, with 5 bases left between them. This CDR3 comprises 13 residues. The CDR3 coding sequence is TGCGCCAGCAGTGACTCATACACCGGGGAGCTGTTTTTT. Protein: CASSDSYTGELFF.

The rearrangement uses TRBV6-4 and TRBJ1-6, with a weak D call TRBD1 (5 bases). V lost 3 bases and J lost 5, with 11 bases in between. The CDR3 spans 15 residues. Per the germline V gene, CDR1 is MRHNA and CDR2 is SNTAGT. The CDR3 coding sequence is TGTGCCAGCAGTGAACCGGGACGGCATAATTCACCCCTCCACTTT. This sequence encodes CASSEPGRHNSPLHF.

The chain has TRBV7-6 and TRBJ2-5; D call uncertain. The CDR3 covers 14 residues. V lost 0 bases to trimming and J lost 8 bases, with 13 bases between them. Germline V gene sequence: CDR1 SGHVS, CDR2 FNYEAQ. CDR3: CASSLASPPGTQYF. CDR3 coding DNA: TGTGCCAGCAGCTTAGCCTCCCCCCCGGGTACCCAGTACTTC.

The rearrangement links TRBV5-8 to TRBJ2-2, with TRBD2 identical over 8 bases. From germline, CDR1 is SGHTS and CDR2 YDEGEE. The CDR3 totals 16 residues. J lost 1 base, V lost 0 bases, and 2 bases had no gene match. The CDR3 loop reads CASSLGLAGNTGELFF. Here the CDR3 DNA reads TGTGCCAGCAGCTTGGGGCTAGCGGGGAACACCGGGGAGCTGTTTTTT.

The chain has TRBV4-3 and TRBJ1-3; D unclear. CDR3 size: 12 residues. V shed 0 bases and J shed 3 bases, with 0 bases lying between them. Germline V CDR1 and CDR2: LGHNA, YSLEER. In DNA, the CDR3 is TGCGCCAGCAGCCAAGATGGAAACACCATATATTTT. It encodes CASSQDGNTIYF.

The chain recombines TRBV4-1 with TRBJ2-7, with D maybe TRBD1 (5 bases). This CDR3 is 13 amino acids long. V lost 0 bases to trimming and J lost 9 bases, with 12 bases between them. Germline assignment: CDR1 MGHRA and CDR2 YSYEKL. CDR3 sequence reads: CASSQDFQGWQYF. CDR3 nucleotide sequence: TGCGCCAGCAGCCAAGATTTCCAGGGCTGGCAGTACTTC.

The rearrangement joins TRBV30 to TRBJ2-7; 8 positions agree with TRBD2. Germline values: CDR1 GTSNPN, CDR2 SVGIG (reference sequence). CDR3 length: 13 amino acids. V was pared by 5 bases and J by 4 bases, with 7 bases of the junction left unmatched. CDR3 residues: CAWGGTSGYEQYF. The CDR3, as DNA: TGTGCCTGGGGTGGAACTAGCGGTTACGAGCAGTACTTC. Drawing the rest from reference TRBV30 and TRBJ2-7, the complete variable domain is SQTIHQWPATLVQPVGSPLSLECTVEGTSNPNLYWYRQAAGRGLQLLFYSVGIGQISSEVPQNLSASRPQDRQFILSSKKLLLSDSGFYLCAWGGTSGYEQYFGPGTRLTVT.

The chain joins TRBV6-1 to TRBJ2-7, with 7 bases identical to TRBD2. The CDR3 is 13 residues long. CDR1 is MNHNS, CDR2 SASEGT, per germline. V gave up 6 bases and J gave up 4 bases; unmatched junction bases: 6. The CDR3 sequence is CASSPDGGYEQYF. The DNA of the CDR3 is TGTGCCAGCAGCCCCGACGGGGGGTACGAGCAGTACTTC.

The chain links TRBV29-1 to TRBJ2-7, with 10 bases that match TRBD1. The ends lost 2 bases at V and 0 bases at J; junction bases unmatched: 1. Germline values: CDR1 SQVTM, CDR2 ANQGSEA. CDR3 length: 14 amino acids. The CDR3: CSVERTGGSYEQYF. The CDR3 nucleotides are TGCAGCGTTGAACGGACAGGGGGCTCCTACGAGCAGTACTTC.

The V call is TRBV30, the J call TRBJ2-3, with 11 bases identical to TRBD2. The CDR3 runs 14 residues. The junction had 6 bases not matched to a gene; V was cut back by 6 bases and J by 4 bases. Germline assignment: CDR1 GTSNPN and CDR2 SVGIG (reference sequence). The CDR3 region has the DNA TGTGCCTGCTGGCTAGCGGGGGGCTCAGATACGCAGTATTTT. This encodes CACWLAGGSDTQYF.

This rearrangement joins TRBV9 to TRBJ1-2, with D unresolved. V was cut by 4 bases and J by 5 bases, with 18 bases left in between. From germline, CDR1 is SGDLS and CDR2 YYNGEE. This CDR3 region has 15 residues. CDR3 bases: TGTGCCAGCAGCCCCTCTGACGACGGGTTTTATGGCTACACCTTC. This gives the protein CASSPSDDGFYGYTF.

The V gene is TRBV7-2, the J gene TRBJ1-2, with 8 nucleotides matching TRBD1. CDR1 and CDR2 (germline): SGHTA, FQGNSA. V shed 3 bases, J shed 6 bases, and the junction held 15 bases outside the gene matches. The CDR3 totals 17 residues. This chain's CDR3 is CASSFSLLGQGADGYTF. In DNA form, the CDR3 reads TGTGCCAGCAGCTTCTCTCTTCTCGGTCAGGGGGCGGATGGCTACACCTTC.

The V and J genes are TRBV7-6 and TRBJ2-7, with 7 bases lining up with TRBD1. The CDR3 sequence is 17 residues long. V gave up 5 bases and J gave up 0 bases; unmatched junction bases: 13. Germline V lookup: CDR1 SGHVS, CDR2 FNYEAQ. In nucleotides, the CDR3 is TGTGCCAGCAGCCCCTTAATGCTCCGGGACAGCTCCTACGAGCAGTACTTC. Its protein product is CASSPLMLRDSSYEQYF.

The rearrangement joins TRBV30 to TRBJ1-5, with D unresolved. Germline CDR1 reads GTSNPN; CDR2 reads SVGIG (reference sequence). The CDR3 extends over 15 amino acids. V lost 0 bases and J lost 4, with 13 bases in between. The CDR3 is CAWSVDSTANQPQHF. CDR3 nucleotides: TGTGCCTGGAGTGTGGATTCGACCGCTAATCAGCCCCAGCATTTT.

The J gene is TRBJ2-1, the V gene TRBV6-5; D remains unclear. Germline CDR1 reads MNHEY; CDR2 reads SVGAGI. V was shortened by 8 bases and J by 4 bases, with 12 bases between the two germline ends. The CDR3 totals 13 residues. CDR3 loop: CASGNPQYNEQFF. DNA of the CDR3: TGTGCCAGCGGTAATCCGCAGTACAATGAGCAGTTCTTC.